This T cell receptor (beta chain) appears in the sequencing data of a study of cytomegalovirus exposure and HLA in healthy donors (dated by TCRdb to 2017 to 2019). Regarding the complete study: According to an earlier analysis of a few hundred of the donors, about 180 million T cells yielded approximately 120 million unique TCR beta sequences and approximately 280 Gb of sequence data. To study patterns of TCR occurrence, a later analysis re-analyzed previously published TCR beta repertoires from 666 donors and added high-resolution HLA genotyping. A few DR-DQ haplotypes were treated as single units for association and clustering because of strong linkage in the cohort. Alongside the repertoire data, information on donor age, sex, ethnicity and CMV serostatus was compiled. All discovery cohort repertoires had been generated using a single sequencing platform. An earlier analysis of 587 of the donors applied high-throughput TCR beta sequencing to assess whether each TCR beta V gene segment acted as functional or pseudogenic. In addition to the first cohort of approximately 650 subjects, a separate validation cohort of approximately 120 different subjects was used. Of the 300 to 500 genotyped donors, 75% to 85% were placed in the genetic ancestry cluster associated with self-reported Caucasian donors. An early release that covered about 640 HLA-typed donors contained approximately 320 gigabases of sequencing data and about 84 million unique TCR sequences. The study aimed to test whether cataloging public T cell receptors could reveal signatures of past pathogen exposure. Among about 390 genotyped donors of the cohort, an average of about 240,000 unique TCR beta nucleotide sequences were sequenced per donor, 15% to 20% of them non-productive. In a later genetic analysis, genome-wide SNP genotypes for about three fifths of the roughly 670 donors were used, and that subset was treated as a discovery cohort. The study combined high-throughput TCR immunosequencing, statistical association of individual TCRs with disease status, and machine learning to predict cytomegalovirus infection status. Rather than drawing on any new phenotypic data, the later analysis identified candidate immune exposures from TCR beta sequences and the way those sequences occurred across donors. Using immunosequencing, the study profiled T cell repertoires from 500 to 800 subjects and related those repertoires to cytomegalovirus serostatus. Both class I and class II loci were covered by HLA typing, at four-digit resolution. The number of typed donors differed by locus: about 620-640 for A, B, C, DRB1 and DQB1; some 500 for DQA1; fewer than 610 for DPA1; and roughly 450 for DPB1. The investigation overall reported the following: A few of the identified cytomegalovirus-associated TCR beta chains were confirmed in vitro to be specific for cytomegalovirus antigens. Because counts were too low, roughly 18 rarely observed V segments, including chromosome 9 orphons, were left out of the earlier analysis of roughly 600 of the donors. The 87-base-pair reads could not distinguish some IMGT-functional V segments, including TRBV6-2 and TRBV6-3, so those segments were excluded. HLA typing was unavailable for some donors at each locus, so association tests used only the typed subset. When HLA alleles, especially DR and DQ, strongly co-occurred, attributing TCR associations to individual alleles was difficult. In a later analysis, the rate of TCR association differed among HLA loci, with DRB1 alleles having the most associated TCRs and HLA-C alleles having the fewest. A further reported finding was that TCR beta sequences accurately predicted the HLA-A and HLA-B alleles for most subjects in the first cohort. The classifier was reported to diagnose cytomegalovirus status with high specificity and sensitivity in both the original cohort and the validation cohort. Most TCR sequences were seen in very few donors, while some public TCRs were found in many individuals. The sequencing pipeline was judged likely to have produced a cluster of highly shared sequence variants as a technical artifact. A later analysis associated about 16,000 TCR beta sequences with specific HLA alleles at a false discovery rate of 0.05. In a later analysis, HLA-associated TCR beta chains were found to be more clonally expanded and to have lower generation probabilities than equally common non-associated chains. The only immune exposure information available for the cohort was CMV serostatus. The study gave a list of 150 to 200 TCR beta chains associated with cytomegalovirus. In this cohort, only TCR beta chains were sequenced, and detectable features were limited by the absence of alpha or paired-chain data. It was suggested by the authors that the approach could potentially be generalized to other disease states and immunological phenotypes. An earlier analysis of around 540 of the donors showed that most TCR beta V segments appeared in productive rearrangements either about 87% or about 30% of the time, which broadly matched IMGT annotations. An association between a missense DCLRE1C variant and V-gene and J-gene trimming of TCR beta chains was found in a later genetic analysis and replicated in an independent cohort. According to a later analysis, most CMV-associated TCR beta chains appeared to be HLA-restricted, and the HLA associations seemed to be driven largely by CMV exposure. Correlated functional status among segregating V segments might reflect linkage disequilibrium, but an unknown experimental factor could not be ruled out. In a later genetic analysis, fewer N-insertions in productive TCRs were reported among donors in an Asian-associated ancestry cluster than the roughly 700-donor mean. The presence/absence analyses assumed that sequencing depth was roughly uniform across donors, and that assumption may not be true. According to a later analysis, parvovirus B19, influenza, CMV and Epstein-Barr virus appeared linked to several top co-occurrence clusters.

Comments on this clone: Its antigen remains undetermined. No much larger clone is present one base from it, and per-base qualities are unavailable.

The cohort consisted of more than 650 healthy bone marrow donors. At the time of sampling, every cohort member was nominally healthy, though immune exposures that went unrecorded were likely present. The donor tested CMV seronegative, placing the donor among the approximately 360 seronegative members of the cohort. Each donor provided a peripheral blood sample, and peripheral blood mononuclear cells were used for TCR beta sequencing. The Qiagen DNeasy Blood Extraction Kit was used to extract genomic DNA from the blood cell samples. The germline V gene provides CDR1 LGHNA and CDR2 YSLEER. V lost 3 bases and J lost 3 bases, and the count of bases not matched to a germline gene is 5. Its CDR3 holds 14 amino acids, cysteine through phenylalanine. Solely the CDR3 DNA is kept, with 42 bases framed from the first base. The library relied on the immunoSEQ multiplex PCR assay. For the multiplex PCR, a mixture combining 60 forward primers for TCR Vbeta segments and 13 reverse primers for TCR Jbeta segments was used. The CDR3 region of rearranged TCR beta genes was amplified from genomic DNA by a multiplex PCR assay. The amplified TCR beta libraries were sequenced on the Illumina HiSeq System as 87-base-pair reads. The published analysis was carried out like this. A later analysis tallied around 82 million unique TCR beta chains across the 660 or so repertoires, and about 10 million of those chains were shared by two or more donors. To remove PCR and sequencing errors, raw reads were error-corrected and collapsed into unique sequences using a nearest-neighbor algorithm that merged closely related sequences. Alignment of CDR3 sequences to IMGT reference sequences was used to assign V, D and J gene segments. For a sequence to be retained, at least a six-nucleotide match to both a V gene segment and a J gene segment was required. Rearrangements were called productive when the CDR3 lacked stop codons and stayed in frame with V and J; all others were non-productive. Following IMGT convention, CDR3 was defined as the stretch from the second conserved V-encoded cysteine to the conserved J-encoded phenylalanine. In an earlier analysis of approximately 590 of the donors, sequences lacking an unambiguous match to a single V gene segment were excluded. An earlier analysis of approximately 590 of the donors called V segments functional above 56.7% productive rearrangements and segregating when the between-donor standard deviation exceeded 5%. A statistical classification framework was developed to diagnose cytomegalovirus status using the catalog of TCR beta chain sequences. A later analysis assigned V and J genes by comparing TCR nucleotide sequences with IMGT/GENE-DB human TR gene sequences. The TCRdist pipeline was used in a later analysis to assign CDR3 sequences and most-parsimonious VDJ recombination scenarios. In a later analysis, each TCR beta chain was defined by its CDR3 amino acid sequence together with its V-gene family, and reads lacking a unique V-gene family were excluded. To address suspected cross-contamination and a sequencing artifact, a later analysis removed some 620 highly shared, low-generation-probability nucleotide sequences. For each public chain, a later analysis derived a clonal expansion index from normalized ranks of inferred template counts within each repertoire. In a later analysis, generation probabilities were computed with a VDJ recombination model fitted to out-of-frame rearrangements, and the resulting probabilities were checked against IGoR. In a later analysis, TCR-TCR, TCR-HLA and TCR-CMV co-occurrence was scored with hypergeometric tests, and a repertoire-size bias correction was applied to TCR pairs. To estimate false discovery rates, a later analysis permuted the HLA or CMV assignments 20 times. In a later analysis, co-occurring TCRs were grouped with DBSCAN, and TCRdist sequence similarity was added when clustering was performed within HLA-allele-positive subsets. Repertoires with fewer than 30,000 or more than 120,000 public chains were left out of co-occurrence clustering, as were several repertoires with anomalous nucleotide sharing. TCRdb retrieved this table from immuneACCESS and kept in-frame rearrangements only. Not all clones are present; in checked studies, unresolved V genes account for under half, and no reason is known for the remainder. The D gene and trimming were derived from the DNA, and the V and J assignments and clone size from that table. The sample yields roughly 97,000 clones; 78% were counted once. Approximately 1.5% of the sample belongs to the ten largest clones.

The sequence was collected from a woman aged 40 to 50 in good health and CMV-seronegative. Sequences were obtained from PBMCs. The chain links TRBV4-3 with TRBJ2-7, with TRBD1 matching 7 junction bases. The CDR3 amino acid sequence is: CASSHPTGDYEQYF. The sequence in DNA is TGCGCCAGCAGCCATCCCACAGGGGACTACGAGCAGTACTTC.